Given below is one T cell receptor beta chain in context. Its antigen is currently unknown. This sample was taken from a study of PD-1 blockade in classical Hodgkin lymphoma. Repertoires were generated with immunoSEQ multiplex PCR, while TCRdb's copy carries only in-frame clones and drops some. Among tens of thousands of clones listed, approximately 83% were seen once. Each patient experienced a relapse that followed autologous stem cell transplantation, and brentuximab vedotin exposure varied. Researchers report purifying CD4+ T cells from thawed PBMCs by magnetic negative selection. V was cut by 5 bases and J by 5 bases, with 13 bases left in between. CDR1 and CDR2 from the germline V gene are GTSNPN and SVGIG (reference sequence). The CDR3 runs 14 residues. General study results and limits: Complete responders started with a diversity level that resembled newly diagnosed patients at baseline. Before treatment, TCR diversity in newly diagnosed patients was reportedly lower than in healthy donors. TCR diversity in CD4+, not CD8+, cells rose significantly by C4D1.

Sample: CD4+ T cells from blood, taken at baseline. The chain couples TRBV30 to TRBJ1-6; D unresolved. The sequence derives from a human donor with classical Hodgkin lymphoma. The CDR3 DNA follows: TGTGCCTGGGAGATACCAGGTCATAATTCACCCCTCCACTTT. Translation: CAWEIPGHNSPLHF. Complete variable domain (other parts from reference TRBV30 and TRBJ1-6): SQTIHQWPATLVQPVGSPLSLECTVEGTSNPNLYWYRQAAGRGLQLLFYSVGIGQISSEVPQNLSASRPQDRQFILSSKKLLLSDSGFYLCAWEIPGHNSPLHFGNGTRLTVT.